The clone carrying this T cell receptor (beta chain) turned up a few times. Produced via immunoSEQ multiplex PCR; TCRdb's table is partial and in-frame only. The sample lists over 95,000 clones, roughly 89% seen once, with 15% to 20% in the top ten. These data belong to a study of blood T cell repertoires in COVID-19. The germline gives CDR1 GTSNPN, CDR2 SVGIG (reference sequence). Between the trimmed V and J ends, which lost 4 bases and 0 bases, there was a span of 4 bases. CDR3 length equals 12 residues. The receptor was derived from a human donor with acute or convalescent COVID-19. The donor label of this sample is uncertain. The sequenced sample consisted of peripheral blood. The V and J genes are TRBV30 and TRBJ1-3; D remains unclear. In nucleotides, the CDR3 is TGTGCCTGGAAATACTCTGGAAACACCATATATTTT. Its translation: CAWKYSGNTIYF.